The T cell receptor beta chain under discussion was sequenced for a study of blood T cells in healthy people across ages. Study details: About one barcoded beta molecule per two T cells was captured by template switching.

Then a second PCR, running roughly 7 to 11 cycles, was carried out with a sample-barcoded 5' primer and a J-beta primer mix. From the 5' RACE reads, TCRdb called clonotypes with MiXCR, one entry per CDR3 protein. The sample includes about 630,000 distinct CDR3 sequences, around 21% of them seen just once. This clonotype was seen more than once but under ten times. Its antigen is not identified. Overall study results and limits: Comparison with aged donors showed that long-lived donors had more naive CD4+ cells and higher diversity.

The receptor's source is a man in his 70s in good health. The sample taken for sequencing was blood.

The CDR3 DNA sequence: TGTGCCAGCAGTAACATAGGGCGGGACAATGAGCAGTTCTTC. This codes for CASSNIGRDNEQFF. J is TRBJ2-1 and V is TRBV6-6, with D possibly matching TRBD2 (5 bases). The V and J ends lost 5 bases and 5 bases respectively, with 13 bases between them. There are 14 residues in the CDR3. In germline, CDR1 is MNHNY, CDR2 SVGAGI (reference sequence).